Presented here are 14 T cell receptor beta chains from one specimen sequenced in a study of T-cell reconstitution after alpha-beta-depleted transplantation in children. Construction of the TCRbeta library involved unique molecular identifiers. TCRdb processed the PCR reads anew with MiXCR; each CDR3 protein has one entry. Of about 300,000 distinct CDR3 sequences in the sample, just over 7.5% were seen once. No cognate antigen is known for these TCRs. Whole-study findings and limits: From newly produced T cells came most of the T-cell counts and diversity one year after transplant.

Here the sequenced sample was peripheral blood, taken 360 days after TCRalphabeta/CD19-depleted stem cell transplant. These receptors were collected from a female patient aged 2-9 years who had a stem cell transplant for Fanconi anemia, so the T cells may come from the graft donor.

This clonotype was recorded at least ten times. V usage is TRBV7-9 and J usage is TRBJ1-1, with TRBD1 matching 9 bases. This CDR3 region has 13 residues. Germline CDR1 SEHNR, CDR2 FQNEAQ (reference sequence). The trim removed 5 bases at V and 10 bases at J, leaving 8 bases unmatched. The CDR3 region is CASSGTGNGGAFF. CDR3 DNA sequence: TGTGCCAGCAGCGGGACAGGGAATGGCGGAGCTTTCTTT.

The V call is TRBV14, the J call TRBJ1-6; no definite D call. CDR1 and CDR2 from the germline V gene are SGHDN and FVKESK. CDR3 length: 13 residues. V shed 4 bases and J shed 10 bases, with 11 bases lying between them. The chain's CDR3 is CASSPTGRSPLHF. Written as DNA, the CDR3 is TGTGCCAGCAGCCCGACGGGGAGGTCACCCCTCCACTTT.

The rearrangement links TRBV7-9 to TRBJ1-5; tentative D call: TRBD1 (6 bases). The CDR3 spans 16 residues. Germline CDR1 reads SEHNR; CDR2 reads FQNEAQ (reference sequence). V lost 5 bases, J lost 0 bases, and 14 bases lay in between. The CDR3 sequence is CASSTDGQNSNQPQHF. Here the CDR3 DNA reads TGTGCCAGCAGCACAGACGGACAGAATAGCAATCAGCCCCAGCATTTT.

J is TRBJ1-1 and V is TRBV30; D is possibly TRBD1 (6 bases). In germline, CDR1 is GTSNPN, CDR2 SVGIG (reference sequence). V was cut by 0 bases and J by 1 base, with 6 bases left in between. The CDR3 extends over 13 amino acids. CDR3 sequence: CAWSVQGNTEAFF. As DNA, the CDR3 is TGTGCCTGGAGTGTACAGGGGAACACTGAAGCTTTCTTT.

This clonotype has a count of ten or more. The chain employs TRBV12-3 or TRBV12-4 and TRBJ2-7; TRBD1 aligns across 7 bases. The CDR3 consists of 14 residues. V lost 5 bases and J lost 2; bases outside the gene matches: 6. Here the CDR3 DNA reads TGTGCCAGCAGTCTATTCGACAGGGCCTACGAGCAGTACTTC. Protein sequence: CASSLFDRAYEQYF.

This clonotype has at least ten counts. V and J are TRBV7-2 and TRBJ2-2; 9 nucleotides match TRBD1. The CDR3 is 15 residues long. Germline V gene sequence: CDR1 SGHTA, CDR2 FQGNSA. V shed 5 bases, J shed 5 bases, and the junction held 6 bases outside the gene matches. CDR3 bases: TGTGCCAGCAGCCAAAACAGGGGGCTAACCGGGGAGCTGTTTTTT. Residues: CASSQNRGLTGELFF.

The gene calls are TRBV5-1 and TRBJ2-3; D unresolved. Trimming left V 0 bases short and J 2 bases short, with 10 bases between. The CDR3 is 15 amino acids. Germline CDR1 reads SGHRS; CDR2 reads YFSETQ. The CDR3 region has the DNA TGCGCCAGCAGCTTGGGTACTTTGACCACAGATACGCAGTATTTT. The encoded protein is CASSLGTLTTDTQYF.

This clonotype was counted ten times or more. This chain connects TRBV28 to TRBJ1-6; TRBD1 matches 7 bases. Looked up from germline, CDR1 is MDHEN and CDR2 is SYDVKM. Trimming cost V 0 bases and J 6 bases; bases outside gene matches: 5. This CDR3 comprises 16 residues. The CDR3 nucleotides are TGTGCCAGCAGTTTATGGGGGCAGGGGGTTAATTCACCCCTCCACTTT. It encodes CASSLWGQGVNSPLHF.

This clonotype was detected a few times. The rearrangement uses TRBV28 and TRBJ1-2; possible D gene TRBD1, 6 bases. This CDR3 spans 15 amino acids. CDR1 is MDHEN, CDR2 SYDVKM, per germline. V was trimmed by 2 bases and J by 4 bases, leaving 14 bases between them. CDR3 residues: CASSLNWGATYGYTF. The CDR3 nucleotides read TGTGCCAGCAGTTTAAATTGGGGGGCAACCTATGGCTACACCTTC.

This clonotype was counted at least ten times. The chain recombines TRBV12-3 or TRBV12-4 with TRBJ1-5; a possible D gene is TRBD1 (5 bases). V was shortened by 0 bases and J by 3 bases, with 9 bases between the two germline ends. The CDR3 sequence is 15 residues long. The CDR3 here is CASSLAGVINQPQHF. The CDR3 DNA follows: TGTGCCAGCAGTTTAGCAGGGGTGATCAATCAGCCCCAGCATTTT.

This clonotype was observed a few times. The rearrangement joins TRBV10-3 to TRBJ2-1, with D tentatively TRBD2 (5 bases). Germline V gives CDR1 ENHRY, CDR2 SYGVKD. V was trimmed by 4 bases and J by 9 bases, leaving 10 bases between them. This CDR3 contains 12 residues. The CDR3 nucleotides read TGTGCCATCAGTGGGGTCGCGGGTGAGCAGTTCTTC. It translates to CAISGVAGEQFF.

This clonotype occurred a few times. The V and J genes are TRBV4-2 and TRBJ1-5; 10 nucleotides align to TRBD1. The germline V gene has CDR1 LGHNA and CDR2 YNFKEQ. This CDR3 has 17 residues. Trimming removed 0 bases from V and 4 bases from J; junction bases left unmatched: 6. CDR3 DNA: TGTGCCAGCAGCCAAGATCATCGGACAGGGGGTAATCAGCCCCAGCATTTT. Protein product: CASSQDHRTGGNQPQHF.

This clonotype came up many times. The rearrangement uses TRBV20-1 and TRBJ1-2; D is ambiguous. The CDR3 spans 12 residues. Germline CDR1 is DFQATT and CDR2 is SNEGSKA (reference sequence). V shed 3 bases and J shed 4 bases, with 9 bases lying between them. In DNA form, the CDR3 reads TGCAGTGCTAGTATTGGCGGCTATGGCTACACCTTC. Its translation: CSASIGGYGYTF.

This clonotype was observed at least ten times. The genes are TRBV12-3 or TRBV12-4 and TRBJ1-3, with 9 bases identical to TRBD1. J gave up 7 bases and V 10 bases, and 8 bases lay outside the gene matches. The CDR3 consists of 13 residues. CDR3: CATPGQGMNTIYF. The CDR3 bases are TGTGCCACTCCGGGACAGGGAATGAACACCATATATTTT.